This T cell receptor (beta chain) was recorded in a study of technical replicates of blood from a handful of donors. TCRdb keeps only in-frame clones here, not all; method: immunoSEQ multiplex PCR. The table includes approximately 52,000 clones, 85% to 90% detected once. This CDR3 region has 15 residues. Per the germline V gene, CDR1 is SQVTM and CDR2 is ANQGSEA. Trimming cost V 4 bases and J 6 bases; bases outside gene matches: 11. The chain recombines TRBV29-1 with TRBJ2-7; 11 nucleotides line up with TRBD1. The sample comprised PBMCs. This receptor was identified in a human donor in good health. Some clones in this sample may be carry-over from other donors' samples. CDR3 nucleotide sequence: TGCAGCGTTGGAGTGGGGACAGGGGGTCGCGGCGAGCAGTACTTC. This gives the protein CSVGVGTGGRGEQYF.